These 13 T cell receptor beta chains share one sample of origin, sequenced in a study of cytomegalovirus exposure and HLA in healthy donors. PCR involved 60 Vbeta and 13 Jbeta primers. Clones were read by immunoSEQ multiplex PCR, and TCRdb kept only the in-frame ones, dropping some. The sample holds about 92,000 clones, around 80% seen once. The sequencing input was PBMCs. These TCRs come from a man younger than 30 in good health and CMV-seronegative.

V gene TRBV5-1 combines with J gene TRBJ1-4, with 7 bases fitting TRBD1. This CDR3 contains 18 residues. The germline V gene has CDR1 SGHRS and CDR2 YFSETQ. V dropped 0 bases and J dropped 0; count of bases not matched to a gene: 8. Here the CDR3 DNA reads TGCGCCAGCAGCTTGGGGGGACAGTCATATGCAACTAATGAAAAACTGTTTTTT. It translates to CASSLGGQSYATNEKLFF.

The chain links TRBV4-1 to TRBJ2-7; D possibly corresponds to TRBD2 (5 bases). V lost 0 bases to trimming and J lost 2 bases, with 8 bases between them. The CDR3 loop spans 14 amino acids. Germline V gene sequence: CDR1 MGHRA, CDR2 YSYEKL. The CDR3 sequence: CASSQDLGAYEQYF. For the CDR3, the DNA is TGCGCCAGCAGCCAAGATCTCGGGGCCTACGAGCAGTACTTC.

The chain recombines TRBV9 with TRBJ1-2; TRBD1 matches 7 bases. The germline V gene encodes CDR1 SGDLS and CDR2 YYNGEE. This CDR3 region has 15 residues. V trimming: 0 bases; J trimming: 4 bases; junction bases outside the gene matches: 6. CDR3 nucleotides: TGTGCCAGCAGCGTAGTTGGGGACAGCTCCTATGGCTACACCTTC. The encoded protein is CASSVVGDSSYGYTF.

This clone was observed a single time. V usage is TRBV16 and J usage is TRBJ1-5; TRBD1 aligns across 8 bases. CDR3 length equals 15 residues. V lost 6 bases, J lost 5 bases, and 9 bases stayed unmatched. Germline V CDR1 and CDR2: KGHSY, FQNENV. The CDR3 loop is CASSSGQGVDQPQHF. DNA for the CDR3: TGTGCCAGCAGTTCAGGACAGGGAGTCGATCAGCCCCAGCATTTT.

The chain's CDR3 is CASSPWTGSDSNYGYTF. CDR3 coding DNA: TGTGCCAGCTCACCGTGGACAGGGTCGGATAGTAACTATGGCTACACCTTC. This chain uses TRBV18 with TRBJ1-2; 8 bases align to TRBD1. Looked up from germline, CDR1 is KGHSH and CDR2 is LQKENI. The CDR3 is made up of 17 amino acids. Germline trimming cut 3 bases from V and 1 base from J; bases unmatched to any gene: 10.

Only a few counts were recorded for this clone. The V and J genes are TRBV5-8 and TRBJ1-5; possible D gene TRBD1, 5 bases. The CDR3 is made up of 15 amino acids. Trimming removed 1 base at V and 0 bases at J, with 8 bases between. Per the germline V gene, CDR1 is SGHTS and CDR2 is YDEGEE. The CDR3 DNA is TGTGCCAGCAGCTTGCAGGGATATAGCAATCAGCCCCAGCATTTT. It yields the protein CASSLQGYSNQPQHF. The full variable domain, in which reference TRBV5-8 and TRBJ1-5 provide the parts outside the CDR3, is EAGVTQSPTHLIKTRGQQATLRCSPISGHTSVYWYQQALGLGLQFLLWYDEGEERNRGNFPPRFSGRQFPNYSSELNVNALELEDSALYLCASSLQGYSNQPQHFGDGTRLSIL.

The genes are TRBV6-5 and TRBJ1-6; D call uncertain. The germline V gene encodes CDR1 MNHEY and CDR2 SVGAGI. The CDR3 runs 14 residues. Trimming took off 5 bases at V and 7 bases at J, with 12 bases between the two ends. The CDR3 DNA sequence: TGTGCCAGCAGTACCTATACGTCGAATTCACCCCTCCACTTT. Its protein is CASSTYTSNSPLHF.

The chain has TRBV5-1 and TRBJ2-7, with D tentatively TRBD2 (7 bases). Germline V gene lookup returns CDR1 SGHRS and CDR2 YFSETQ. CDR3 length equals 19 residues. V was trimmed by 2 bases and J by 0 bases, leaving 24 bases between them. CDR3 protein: CASSLAAVFLRGPSYEQYF. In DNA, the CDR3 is TGCGCCAGCAGCTTAGCGGCTGTCTTTTTGCGGGGGCCCTCCTACGAGCAGTACTTC. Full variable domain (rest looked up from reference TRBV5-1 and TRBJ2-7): KAGVTQTPRYLIKTRGQQVTLSCSPISGHRSVSWYQQTPGQGLQFLFEYFSETQRNKGNFPGRFSGRQFSNSRSEMNVSTLELGDSALYLCASSLAAVFLRGPSYEQYFGPGTRLTVT.

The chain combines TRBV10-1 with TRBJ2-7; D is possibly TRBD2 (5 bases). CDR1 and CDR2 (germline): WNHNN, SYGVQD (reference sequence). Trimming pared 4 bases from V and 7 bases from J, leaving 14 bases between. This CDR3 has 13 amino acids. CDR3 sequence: CASSGAFTGEQYF. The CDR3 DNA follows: TGCGCCAGCAGTGGGGCATTCACGGGGGAGCAGTACTTC.

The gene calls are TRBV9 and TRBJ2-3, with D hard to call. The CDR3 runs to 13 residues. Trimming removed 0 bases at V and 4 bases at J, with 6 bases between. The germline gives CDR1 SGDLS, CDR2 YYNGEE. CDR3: CASSVGVPDTQYF. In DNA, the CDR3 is TGTGCCAGCAGCGTAGGAGTTCCAGATACGCAGTATTTT.

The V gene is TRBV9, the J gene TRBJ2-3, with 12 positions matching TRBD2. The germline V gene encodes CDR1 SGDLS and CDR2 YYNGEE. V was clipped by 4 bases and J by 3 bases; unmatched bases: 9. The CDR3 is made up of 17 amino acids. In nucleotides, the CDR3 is TGTGCCAGCAGCCCAGCCGGCCTAGCGGGGGGGACAGATACGCAGTATTTT. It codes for CASSPAGLAGGTDTQYF.

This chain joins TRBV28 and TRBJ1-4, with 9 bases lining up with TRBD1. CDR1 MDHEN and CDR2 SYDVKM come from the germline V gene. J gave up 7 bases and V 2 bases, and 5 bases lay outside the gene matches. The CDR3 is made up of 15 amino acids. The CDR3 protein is CASSLPGQGGEKLFF. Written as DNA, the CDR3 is TGTGCCAGCAGTTTACCGGGACAGGGTGGTGAAAAACTGTTTTTT. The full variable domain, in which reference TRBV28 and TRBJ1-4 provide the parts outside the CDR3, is DVKVTQSSRYLVKRTGEKVFLECVQDMDHENMFWYRQDPGLGLRLIYFSYDVKMKEKGDIPEGYSVSREKKERFSLILESASTNQTSMYLCASSLPGQGGEKLFFGSGTQLSVL.

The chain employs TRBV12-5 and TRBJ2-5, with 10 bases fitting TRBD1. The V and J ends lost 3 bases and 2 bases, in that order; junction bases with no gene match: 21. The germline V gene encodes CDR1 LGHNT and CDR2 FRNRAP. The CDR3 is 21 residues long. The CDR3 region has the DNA TGTGCTAGTGGTTTAGCCCCGGGACAGGGGAGCCCCGGGTCGAGGCAAGAGACCCAGTACTTC. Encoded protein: CASGLAPGQGSPGSRQETQYF.